Presented here are 4 T cell receptor beta chains from one specimen sequenced in a study of blood T cell repertoires in COVID-19 (dated by TCRdb to about 2020). To prepare the library, the immunoSEQ multiplex PCR assay was applied. TCRdb carries this immuneACCESS record with in-frame sequences only. Its versions omit some clonotypes, under half of them owing to an unresolved V gene in the studies checked, with the rest unexplained. This sample lists some 86,000 clones; 80% to 95% were detected once. Together, the top ten hold around 2.5% of the sample. The sequenced sample was peripheral blood. Receptors originate from a human donor with active COVID-19. The donor label of this sample is uncertain.

J is TRBJ1-1 and V is TRBV7-9; D uncertain. CDR3 length: 17 residues. V dropped 3 bases and J dropped 3 bases, with 20 bases sitting between them. CDR1 and CDR2 from the germline V gene are SEHNR and FQNEAQ (reference sequence). As DNA, the CDR3 is TGTGCCAGCAGCTTCGAGAGGGTTAGTTTGTCGGACACTGAAGCTTTCTTT. Translated, it gives CASSFERVSLSDTEAFF.

J is TRBJ1-1 and V is TRBV24-1, with 10 bases fitting TRBD1. In germline, CDR1 is KGHDR, CDR2 SFDVKD. The CDR3 runs to 15 residues. V shed 5 bases and J 5 bases; nucleotides not matched to a gene: 7. The CDR3 is CATSVDRGRGTEAFF. The CDR3 DNA reads TGTGCCACCAGTGTCGACAGGGGGCGGGGAACTGAAGCTTTCTTT.

V is TRBV28 and J is TRBJ1-2, with 8 bases aligning to TRBD1. The germline gives CDR1 MDHEN, CDR2 SYDVKM. Trimming cost V 8 bases and J 8 bases; bases outside gene matches: 19. This CDR3 spans 16 amino acids. In nucleotides, the CDR3 is TGTGCCAGCGGGGCGGGGGACGAGACAGGGGAGAACGGCTACACCTTC. This gives the protein CASGAGDETGENGYTF.

The chain recombines TRBV7-9 with TRBJ2-1, with 9 bases identical to TRBD2. CDR1 and CDR2 from the germline V gene are SEHNR and FQNEAQ (reference sequence). V gave up 5 bases and J gave up 4 bases; unmatched junction bases: 9. This CDR3 spans 16 amino acids. The CDR3 nucleotides are TGTGCCAGCAGCGGAGAGCGGGGGGCCCTTTACAATGAGCAGTTCTTC. This gives the protein CASSGERGALYNEQFF.